Listed here is a single T cell receptor (beta chain). Its antigen has not been determined. The input lacks base qualities; no much larger clone sits a single base away. This sample is part of a study of post-analysis software for immune sequencing data (dated by TCRdb to the mid-2010s). Turning to the overall study: Relapsing-remitting, secondary progressive and progressive-relapsing multiple sclerosis were recorded as disease courses, and subtype annotation was lacking for some patients. A subset of samples was prepared in parallel using single-end sample barcoding, then pooled and co-amplified after Illumina adapter ligation. The patient repertoires were compared against 10 to 12 previously published healthy control repertoires obtained from donors aged about 6 to 27 years. The paper's findings and limits, for the study overall: Strong co-clustering of samples prepared in the same batch was shown by direct clustering with F measure, prompting a batch-effect correction. Significantly lower normalized Chao1 diversity was found in multiple sclerosis patients than in controls, suggesting substantial peripheral T-cell clonal expansion. The multiple sclerosis patient group was slightly younger than the control group.

To demonstrate the VDJtools post-analysis software, the study profiled TCR beta repertoires from the peripheral blood of about 13 young patients with multiple sclerosis. Multiple sclerosis patients were children and adolescents aged about 6 to 15 years. Library preparation used PCR. The listed sequencing device is Illumina HiSeq 2500. To reduce PCR and sequencing biases, unique molecular identifiers were incorporated into the TCR beta cDNA libraries. Some 500,000 cDNA molecules were obtained per 1 to 10 million input T cells, so each molecule approximated one T cell. The patient libraries were prepared and sequenced using the same protocol as the earlier healthy control dataset. Samples belonging to the same batch were prepared together, multiplexed and sequenced on a shared HiSeq lane. As for how the authors treated the data: Raw barcoded reads were processed with MIGEC, discarding single-read molecular identifier groups before consensus assembly and CDR3 extraction. VDJtools was used for post-analysis of the clonotype tables, with diversity normalized by down-sampling every dataset to the smallest sample size. To correct batch-related cross-sample contamination, repertoire overlap clustering matched CDR3 amino acid sequences but not nucleotide sequences. TCRdb reworked the public reads: Q25 trimming with fastp, MiXCR clone assembly, productive beta chains retained. Each record represents a unique CDR3 protein, reported with the most common genes and DNA among its rows. These V and J calls are TCRdb output, not the study's own analysis. In this sample the table shows some 190,000 distinct CDR3 sequences, approximately 28% of which occur a single time. The ten largest account for 3% to 4% of the sample.

The TCR originated in a girl aged 2 to 17 with multiple sclerosis. Specimen: blood.

The nucleotide sequence reads TGTGCCCGCAACCTACAGGGAGTCAATAGGAATGGCTACACCTTC. Translated, this gives CARNLQGVNRNGYTF. In this chain, TRBV6-6 is recombined with TRBJ1-2; the D gene is perhaps TRBD1, from 6 matching bases. The V end loses 11 bases and the J end loses 6 bases, and a stretch of 25 bases separates them. Via the germline V gene (reference sequence), CDR1 is MNHNY and CDR2 SVGAGI. CDR3 length: 15 amino acids, cysteine to phenylalanine. Only the CDR3 portion is preserved as DNA: 45 bases, with reading frame beginning at the first base.